A selection of T cell receptor beta chains follows, all from one sample in a study of blood T cell repertoires in COVID-19. Produced via immunoSEQ multiplex PCR; TCRdb's table is partial and in-frame only. The profile shows about 290,000 clones, approximately 86% of them singletons. Input material: peripheral blood. The receptors originated from a woman aged 50 to 60 with active or convalescent COVID-19. CDR3s include the opening cysteine and the closing phenylalanine or tryptophan. D genes are given only for firm matches. Clone size appears in some rows only: once, few, many, or a class for an expanded clone.

CASSPGHNNSPLHF | TGTGCCAGCAGCCCAGGACACAATAATTCACCCCTCCACTTT | TRBV11-2 | 14 | . | . | TRBJ1-6
CASSVAFSGRANEQFF | TGTGCCAGCAGCGTAGCCTTTAGCGGGAGGGCCAATGAGCAGTTCTTC | TRBV9 | 16 | TRBD2 | . | TRBJ2-1
CASTPGSTNTEAFF | TGTGCCAGCACCCCCGGGTCCACGAACACTGAAGCTTTCTTT | TRBV27 | 14 | . | . | TRBJ1-1
CASTSPTSGSSLYEQYF | TGTGCCAGCACTTCCCCTACTAGCGGGAGTTCGCTCTACGAGCAGTACTTC | TRBV6-4 | 17 | TRBD2 | . | TRBJ2-7
CASSPGQAGYEQYF | TGCGCCAGCAGCCCTGGACAGGCGGGGTACGAGCAGTACTTC | TRBV5-1 | 14 | . | . | TRBJ2-7
CASSIDNLNTEAFF | TGTGCCAGTAGTATCGACAATCTGAACACTGAAGCTTTCTTT | TRBV19 | 14 | . | once | TRBJ1-1
CSDRTGYGYTF | TGCAGCGACCGGACAGGGTATGGCTACACCTTC | TRBV29-1 | 11 | TRBD1 | . | TRBJ1-2
CASSEGEETQYF | TGTGCCAGCAGCGAGGGGGAAGAGACCCAGTACTTC | TRBV9 | 12 | . | . | TRBJ2-5
CASSLVLAGPVHEQYF | TGCGCCAGCAGCTTGGTCTTGGCAGGTCCGGTGCACGAGCAGTACTTC | TRBV5-1 | 16 | . | . | TRBJ2-7
CASSFQDRKGYEQYF | TGTGCCAGCAGTTTTCAGGATAGAAAGGGGTACGAGCAGTACTTC | TRBV28 | 15 | . | . | TRBJ2-7
CASSRGADTIYF | TGTGCCAGCAGCCGAGGAGCGGACACCATATATTTT | TRBV2 | 12 | . | . | TRBJ1-3
CASSVETSGSTDTQYF | TGTGCCAGCAGCGTAGAGACTAGCGGAAGCACAGATACGCAGTATTTT | TRBV9 | 16 | TRBD2 | . | TRBJ2-3
CASSPTGDHYGYTF | TGTGCCAGCTCACCGACAGGAGACCACTATGGCTACACCTTC | TRBV18 | 14 | . | . | TRBJ1-2
CASRHSGSEAFF | TGTGCCAGCAGGCACTCAGGGTCTGAAGCTTTCTTT | TRBV3-1/TRBV3-2 | 12 | . | . | TRBJ1-1
CASGAGVADTQYF | TGCGCCAGCGGAGCGGGAGTCGCAGATACGCAGTATTTT | TRBV5-1 | 13 | TRBD2 | . | TRBJ2-3
CASSRGQGLSGRVSGELFF | TGTGCCAGCAGCAGGGGACAGGGGCTAAGCGGGAGAGTTTCCGGGGAGCTGTTTTTT | TRBV21-1 | 19 | . | . | TRBJ2-2
CASSPARTSGYDEQFF | TGTGCCAGCAGCCCCGCTCGTACTAGCGGATACGATGAGCAGTTCTTC | TRBV28 | 16 | TRBD2 | . | TRBJ2-1
CASGQNSGNTIYF | TGTGCCAGCGGACAGAACTCTGGAAACACCATATATTTT | TRBV6-5 | 13 | . | . | TRBJ1-3
CAISEVAMLSYEQYF | TGTGCCATCAGTGAGGTAGCGATGCTCTCCTACGAGCAGTACTTC | TRBV10-3 | 15 | . | . | TRBJ2-7
CASSEKIFYGYTF | TGTGCCAGCAGTGAAAAAATCTTTTATGGCTACACCTTC | TRBV2 | 13 | . | . | TRBJ1-2
CSVRASGSRTDTQYF | TGCAGCGTTCGGGCTAGCGGGAGTAGGACAGATACGCAGTATTTT | TRBV29-1 | 15 | TRBD2 | few | TRBJ2-3
CASSVAGRGNEQFF | TGTGCCAGCAGCGTAGCTGGGAGGGGCAATGAGCAGTTCTTC | TRBV9 | 14 | TRBD2 | . | TRBJ2-1
CASSSPMSSYNSPLHF | TGTGCCAGCAGTTCTCCGATGAGCTCCTATAATTCACCCCTCCACTTT | TRBV27 | 16 | . | . | TRBJ1-6
CASSQFLWGPETQYF | TGTGCCAGCAGCCAATTTCTCTGGGGGCCGGAGACCCAGTACTTC | TRBV14 | 15 | . | . | TRBJ2-5
CASRQTSGRAPDEQYF | TGCGCCAGCAGGCAGACTAGCGGGAGGGCTCCCGACGAGCAGTACTTC | TRBV4-1 | 16 | TRBD2 | . | TRBJ2-7
CASSLKGYNEKLFF | TGTGCCAGCAGCTTGAAGGGGTATAATGAAAAACTGTTTTTT | TRBV5-6 | 14 | . | . | TRBJ1-4
CASSLNVGAYNEQFF | TGCGCCAGCAGCTTAAACGTGGGGGCTTACAATGAGCAGTTCTTC | TRBV5-1 | 15 | . | . | TRBJ2-1
CASSLGLAGRPDTQYF | TGCGCCAGCAGCCTGGGACTAGCGGGGAGGCCAGATACGCAGTATTTT | TRBV5-1 | 16 | TRBD2 | . | TRBJ2-3
CASSLNSVAGSERTF | TGTGCCAGCAGCTTAAATTCTGTGGCAGGGTCTGAAAGAACCTTC | TRBV11-3 | 15 | . | . | TRBJ1-2
CASSINLAGALRGDDEQFF | TGTGCCAGTAGTATAAATCTAGCGGGAGCCTTGCGGGGGGACGATGAGCAGTTCTTC | TRBV19 | 19 | TRBD2 | . | TRBJ2-1
CAWSQGLAADTQYF | TGTGCCTGGAGTCAGGGACTAGCTGCCGATACGCAGTATTTT | TRBV30 | 14 | TRBD2 | . | TRBJ2-3
CASSDSGVTEAFF | TGTGCCAGCAGTGACTCAGGGGTCACTGAAGCTTTCTTT | TRBV2 | 13 | . | . | TRBJ1-1
CASSGGQGSPLHF | TGCGCCAGCAGCGGAGGACAGGGTTCACCCCTCCACTTT | TRBV5-1 | 13 | TRBD1 | . | TRBJ1-6
CASSIAHRNGYTF | TGTGCCAGTAGTATAGCCCACAGGAACGGCTACACCTTC | TRBV19 | 13 | . | . | TRBJ1-2
CASSLAAGKGTEAFF | TGTGCCAGCAGCTTAGCTGCCGGGAAGGGCACTGAAGCTTTCTTT | TRBV11-2 | 15 | . | . | TRBJ1-1
CASSGLGYNEQFF | TGTGCCAGTTCTGGACTAGGGTACAATGAGCAGTTCTTC | TRBV19 | 13 | TRBD2 | . | TRBJ2-1
CASSVQGAAGELFF | TGTGCCAGCAGCGTACAGGGCGCCGCCGGGGAGCTGTTTTTT | TRBV9 | 14 | . | . | TRBJ2-2
CASSPSSGDLQETQYF | TGCGCCAGCAGCCCGTCTAGCGGAGACCTCCAAGAGACCCAGTACTTC | TRBV4-1 | 16 | TRBD2 | few | TRBJ2-5
CASSPAGLSYNEQFF | TGCGCCAGCAGCCCAGCGGGGCTCTCCTACAATGAGCAGTTCTTC | TRBV4-1 | 15 | TRBD2 | . | TRBJ2-1
CASSSPGTGANYGYTF | TGTGCCAGCAGTTCCCCCGGGACAGGGGCTAACTATGGCTACACCTTC | TRBV28 | 16 | TRBD1 | . | TRBJ1-2
CASSVGGGSYNEQFF | TGTGCCAGCAGCGTAGGCGGAGGATCCTACAATGAGCAGTTCTTC | TRBV9 | 15 | . | . | TRBJ2-1
CASSPSLYEQYF | TGTGCCAGCAGCCCCTCCCTCTACGAGCAGTACTTC | TRBV6-2/TRBV6-3 | 12 | . | . | TRBJ2-7
CASGGQDTGELFF | TGTGCCAGTGGGGGACAGGATACCGGGGAGCTGTTTTTT | TRBV28 | 13 | TRBD1 | . | TRBJ2-2
CASSSDRGETQYF | TGTGCCAGTAGTAGTGACAGGGGAGAGACCCAGTACTTC | TRBV19 | 13 | TRBD1 | . | TRBJ2-5
CASSLGQSSSGNTIYF | TGCGCCAGCAGCTTGGGACAATCAAGCTCTGGAAACACCATATATTTT | TRBV5-1 | 16 | . | . | TRBJ1-3
CASSQDRRAAAFF | TGCGCCAGCAGCCAAGATAGGCGGGCTGCAGCTTTCTTT | TRBV4-1 | 13 | . | . | TRBJ1-1
CASSYGTRKNEQFF | TGTGCCAGCAGTTACGGGACACGAAAAAATGAGCAGTTCTTC | TRBV28 | 14 | . | . | TRBJ2-1